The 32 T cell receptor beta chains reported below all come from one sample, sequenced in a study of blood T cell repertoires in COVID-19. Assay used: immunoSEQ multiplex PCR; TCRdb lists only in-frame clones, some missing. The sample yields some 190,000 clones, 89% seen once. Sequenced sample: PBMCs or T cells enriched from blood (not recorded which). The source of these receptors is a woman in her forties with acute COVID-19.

The chain's CDR3 is CASSLSGTSGLETQYF. The CDR3 DNA follows: TGCGCCAGCAGCTTGAGCGGGACTAGCGGTCTGGAGACCCAGTACTTC. The rearrangement uses TRBV5-1 and TRBJ2-5; 11 nucleotides align to TRBD2. CDR1 and CDR2 from the germline V gene are SGHRS and YFSETQ. The CDR3 is 16 residues long. V gave up 1 base and J gave up 5 bases; unmatched junction bases: 7.

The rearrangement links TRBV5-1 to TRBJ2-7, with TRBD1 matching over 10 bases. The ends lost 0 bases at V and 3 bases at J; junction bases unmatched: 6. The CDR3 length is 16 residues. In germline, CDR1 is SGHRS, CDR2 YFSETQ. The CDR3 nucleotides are TGCGCCAGCAGCTTGGACGCCGGGACAGGGGTCTACGAGCAGTACTTC. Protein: CASSLDAGTGVYEQYF.

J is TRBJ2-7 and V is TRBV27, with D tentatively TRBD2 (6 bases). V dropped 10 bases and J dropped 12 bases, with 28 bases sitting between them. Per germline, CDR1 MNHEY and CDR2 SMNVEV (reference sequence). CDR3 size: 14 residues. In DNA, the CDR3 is TGTGCCACCGCCCCGGGATCCGCCCGGCTAGCGCTGTACTTC. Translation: CATAPGSARLALYF.

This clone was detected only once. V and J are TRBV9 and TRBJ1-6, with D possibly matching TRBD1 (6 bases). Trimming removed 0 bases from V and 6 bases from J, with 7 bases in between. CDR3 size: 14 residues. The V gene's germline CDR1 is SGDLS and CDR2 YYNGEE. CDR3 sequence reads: CASSVVDSNSPLHF. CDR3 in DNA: TGTGCCAGCAGCGTAGTGGACAGTAATTCACCCCTCCACTTT.

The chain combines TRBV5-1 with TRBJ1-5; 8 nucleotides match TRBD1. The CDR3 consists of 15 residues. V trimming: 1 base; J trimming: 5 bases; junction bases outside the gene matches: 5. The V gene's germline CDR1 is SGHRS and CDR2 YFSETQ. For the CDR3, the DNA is TGCGCCAGCAGCTTGACAGGGGGAACGCATCAGCCCCAGCATTTT. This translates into CASSLTGGTHQPQHF.

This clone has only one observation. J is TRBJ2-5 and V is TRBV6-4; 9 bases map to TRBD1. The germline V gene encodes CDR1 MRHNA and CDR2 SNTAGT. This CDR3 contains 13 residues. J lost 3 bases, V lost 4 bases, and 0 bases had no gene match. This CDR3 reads CASSGDREETQYF. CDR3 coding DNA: TGTGCCAGCAGTGGGGACAGGGAAGAGACCCAGTACTTC.

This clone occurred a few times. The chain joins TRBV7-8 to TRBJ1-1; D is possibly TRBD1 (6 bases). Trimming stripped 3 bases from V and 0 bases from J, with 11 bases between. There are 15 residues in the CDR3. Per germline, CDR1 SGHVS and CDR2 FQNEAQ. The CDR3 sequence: CASSLQGRVNTEAFF. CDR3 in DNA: TGTGCCAGCAGCTTGCAGGGGAGGGTGAACACTGAAGCTTTCTTT.

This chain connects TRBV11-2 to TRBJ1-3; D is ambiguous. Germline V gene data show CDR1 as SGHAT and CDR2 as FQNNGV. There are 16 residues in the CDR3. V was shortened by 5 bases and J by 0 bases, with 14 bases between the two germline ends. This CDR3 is CASSTPRVASGNTIYF. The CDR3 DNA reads TGTGCCAGCAGCACCCCCCGGGTGGCCTCTGGAAACACCATATATTTT.

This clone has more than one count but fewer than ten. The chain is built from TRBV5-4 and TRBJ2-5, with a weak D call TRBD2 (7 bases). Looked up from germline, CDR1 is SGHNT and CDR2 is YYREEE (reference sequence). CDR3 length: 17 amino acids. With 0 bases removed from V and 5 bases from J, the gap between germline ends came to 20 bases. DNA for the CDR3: TGTGCCAGCAGCTTGGGGGGGGGCCTGGGTAACTGGGAGACCCAGTACTTC. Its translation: CASSLGGGLGNWETQYF.

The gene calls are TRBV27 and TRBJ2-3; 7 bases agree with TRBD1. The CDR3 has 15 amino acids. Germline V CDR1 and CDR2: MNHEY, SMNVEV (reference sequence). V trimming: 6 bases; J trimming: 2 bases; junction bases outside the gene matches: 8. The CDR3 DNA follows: TGTGCCAGCAGCCCTATTGAGGGGGCCACAGATACGCAGTATTTT. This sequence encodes CASSPIEGATDTQYF.

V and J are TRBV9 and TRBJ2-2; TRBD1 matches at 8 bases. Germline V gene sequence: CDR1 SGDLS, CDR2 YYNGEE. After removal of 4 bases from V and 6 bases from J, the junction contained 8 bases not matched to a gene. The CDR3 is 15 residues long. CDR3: CASSPQGAVAGELFF. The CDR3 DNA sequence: TGTGCCAGCAGCCCGCAGGGGGCGGTCGCCGGGGAGCTGTTTTTT.

The CDR3 DNA sequence: TGTGCCAGCAGTTCCGGGACAGGGGCTACCGAAGCTTTCTTT. Translation: CASSSGTGATEAFF. V and J are TRBV6-5 and TRBJ1-1, with TRBD1 matching over 10 bases. Germline V CDR1 and CDR2: MNHEY, SVGAGI. The CDR3 loop spans 14 amino acids. V gave up 4 bases and J gave up 8 bases; unmatched junction bases: 7.

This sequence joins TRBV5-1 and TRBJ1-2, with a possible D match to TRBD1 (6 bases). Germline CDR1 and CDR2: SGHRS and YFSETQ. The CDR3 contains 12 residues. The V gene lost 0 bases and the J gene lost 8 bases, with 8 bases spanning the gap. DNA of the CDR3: TGCGCCAGCAGCTTGGTGGGGGCCGGCTACACCTTC. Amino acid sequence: CASSLVGAGYTF. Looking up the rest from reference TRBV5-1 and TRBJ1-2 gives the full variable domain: KAGVTQTPRYLIKTRGQQVTLSCSPISGHRSVSWYQQTPGQGLQFLFEYFSETQRNKGNFPGRFSGRQFSNSRSEMNVSTLELGDSALYLCASSLVGAGYTFGSGTRLTVV.

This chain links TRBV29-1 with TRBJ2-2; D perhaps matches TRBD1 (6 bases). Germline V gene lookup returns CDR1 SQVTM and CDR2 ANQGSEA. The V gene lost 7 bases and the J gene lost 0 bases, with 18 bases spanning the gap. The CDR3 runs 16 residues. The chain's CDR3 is CSAQGGEEANTGELFF. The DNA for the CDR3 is TGCAGCGCCCAAGGGGGTGAGGAAGCGAACACCGGGGAGCTGTTTTTT.

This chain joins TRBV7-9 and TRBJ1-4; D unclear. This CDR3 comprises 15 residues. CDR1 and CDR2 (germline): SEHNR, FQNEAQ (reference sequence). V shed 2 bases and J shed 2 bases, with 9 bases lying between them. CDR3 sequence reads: CASSLTRSTNEKLFF. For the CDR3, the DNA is TGTGCCAGCAGCTTAACGCGCTCCACTAATGAAAAACTGTTTTTT.

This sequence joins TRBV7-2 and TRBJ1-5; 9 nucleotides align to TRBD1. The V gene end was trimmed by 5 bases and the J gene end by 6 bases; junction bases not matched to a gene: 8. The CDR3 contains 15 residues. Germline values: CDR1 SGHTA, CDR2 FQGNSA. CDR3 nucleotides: TGTGCCAGCAGCCAAGGGACAGGGAACGGTCAGCCCCAGCATTTT. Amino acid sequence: CASSQGTGNGQPQHF.

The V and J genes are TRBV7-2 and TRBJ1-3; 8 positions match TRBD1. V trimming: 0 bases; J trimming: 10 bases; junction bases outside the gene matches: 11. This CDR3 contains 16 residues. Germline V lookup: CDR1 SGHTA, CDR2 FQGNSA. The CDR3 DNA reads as TGTGCCAGCAGCTTAGCGCTCGGGACAGGCCCAGTGACCATATATTTT. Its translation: CASSLALGTGPVTIYF.

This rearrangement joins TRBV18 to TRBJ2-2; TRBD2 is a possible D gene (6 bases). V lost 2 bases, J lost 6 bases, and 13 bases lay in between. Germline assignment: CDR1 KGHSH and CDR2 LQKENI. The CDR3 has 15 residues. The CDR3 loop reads CASSPGAREAGELFF. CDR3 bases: TGTGCCAGCTCACCAGGGGCCAGGGAGGCCGGGGAGCTGTTTTTT.

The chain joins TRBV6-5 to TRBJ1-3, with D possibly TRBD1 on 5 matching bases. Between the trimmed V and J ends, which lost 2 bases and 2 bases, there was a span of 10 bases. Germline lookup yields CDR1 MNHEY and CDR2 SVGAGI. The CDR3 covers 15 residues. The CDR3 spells CASSYRGITGNTIYF. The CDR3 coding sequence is TGTGCCAGCAGTTACAGGGGAATCACTGGAAACACCATATATTTT.

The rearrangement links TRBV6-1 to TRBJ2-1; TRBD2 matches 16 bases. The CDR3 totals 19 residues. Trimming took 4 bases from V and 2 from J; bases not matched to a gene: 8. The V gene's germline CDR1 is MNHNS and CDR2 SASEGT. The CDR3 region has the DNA TGTGCCAGCAGTGGGACACCGGGACTAGCGGGGGGGACCTACAATGAGCAGTTCTTC. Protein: CASSGTPGLAGGTYNEQFF.

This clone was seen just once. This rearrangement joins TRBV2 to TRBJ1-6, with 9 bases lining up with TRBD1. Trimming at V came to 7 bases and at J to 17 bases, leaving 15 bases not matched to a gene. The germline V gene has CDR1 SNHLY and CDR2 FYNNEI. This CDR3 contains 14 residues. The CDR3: CASIDRDREAVIHF. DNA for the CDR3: TGTGCCAGCATCGACCGGGACAGGGAAGCCGTGATCCACTTT.

CDR3 loop: CASSILMAGYSNQPQHF. The DNA for the CDR3 is TGTGCCAGTAGTATCTTAATGGCGGGCTATAGCAATCAGCCCCAGCATTTT. The chain couples TRBV19 to TRBJ1-5; no reliable D call. The CDR3 runs to 17 residues. Germline loops: CDR1 LNHDA, CDR2 SQIVND (reference sequence). With 3 bases removed from V and 0 bases from J, the gap between germline ends came to 15 bases.

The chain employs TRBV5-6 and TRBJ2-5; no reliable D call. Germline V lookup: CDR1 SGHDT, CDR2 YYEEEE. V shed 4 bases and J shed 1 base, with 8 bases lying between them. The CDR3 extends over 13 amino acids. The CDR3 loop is CASSVYGQETQYF. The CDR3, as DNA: TGTGCCAGCAGCGTTTACGGCCAAGAGACCCAGTACTTC.

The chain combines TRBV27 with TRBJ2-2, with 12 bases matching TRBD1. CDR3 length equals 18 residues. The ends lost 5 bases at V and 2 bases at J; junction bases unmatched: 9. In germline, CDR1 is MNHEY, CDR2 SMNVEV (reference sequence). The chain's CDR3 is CASSLRDRGPPNTGELFF. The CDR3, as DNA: TGTGCCAGCAGTCTCCGGGACAGGGGGCCACCAAACACCGGGGAGCTGTTTTTT.

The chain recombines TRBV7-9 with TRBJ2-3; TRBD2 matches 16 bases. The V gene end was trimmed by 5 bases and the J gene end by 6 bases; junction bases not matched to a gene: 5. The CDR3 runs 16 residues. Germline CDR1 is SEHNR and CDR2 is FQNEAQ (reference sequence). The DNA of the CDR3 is TGTGCCAGCAGCCCGGGACTAGCGGGGGGGCCGGATACGCAGTATTTT. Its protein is CASSPGLAGGPDTQYF. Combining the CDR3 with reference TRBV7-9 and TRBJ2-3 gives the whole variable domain DTGVSQNPRHKITKRGQNVTFRCDPISEHNRLYWYRQTLGQGPEFLTYFQNEAQLEKSRLLSDRFSAERPKGSFSTLEIQRTEQGDSAMYLCASSPGLAGGPDTQYFGPGTRLTVL.

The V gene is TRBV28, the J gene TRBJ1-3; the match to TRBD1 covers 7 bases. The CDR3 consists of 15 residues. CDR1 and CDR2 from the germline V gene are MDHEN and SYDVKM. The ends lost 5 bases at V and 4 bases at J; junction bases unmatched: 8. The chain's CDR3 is CASSPGQALGNTIYF. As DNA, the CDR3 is TGTGCCAGCAGTCCCGGACAGGCCTTGGGAAACACCATATATTTT.

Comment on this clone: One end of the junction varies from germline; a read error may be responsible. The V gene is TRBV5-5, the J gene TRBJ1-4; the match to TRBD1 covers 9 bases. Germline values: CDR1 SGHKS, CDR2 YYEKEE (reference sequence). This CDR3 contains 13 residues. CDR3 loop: CASSLGQGEKLFF. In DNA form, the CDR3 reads TGTGCCAGCAGTTTGGGACAGGGTGAAAAACTGTTTTTT.

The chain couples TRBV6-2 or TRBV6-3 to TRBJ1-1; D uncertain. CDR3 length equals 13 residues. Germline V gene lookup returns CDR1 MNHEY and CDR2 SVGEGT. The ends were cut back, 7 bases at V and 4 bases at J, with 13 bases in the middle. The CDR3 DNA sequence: TGTGCCAGCACCCCAGGTTGGGCCACTGAAGCTTTCTTT. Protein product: CASTPGWATEAFF.

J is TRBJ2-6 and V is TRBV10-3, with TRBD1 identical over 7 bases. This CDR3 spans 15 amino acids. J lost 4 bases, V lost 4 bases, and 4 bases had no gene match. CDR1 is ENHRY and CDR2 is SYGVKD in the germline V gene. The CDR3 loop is CAISGGGAGANVLTF. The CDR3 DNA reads TGTGCCATCAGTGGAGGGGGCGCGGGGGCCAACGTCCTGACTTTC.

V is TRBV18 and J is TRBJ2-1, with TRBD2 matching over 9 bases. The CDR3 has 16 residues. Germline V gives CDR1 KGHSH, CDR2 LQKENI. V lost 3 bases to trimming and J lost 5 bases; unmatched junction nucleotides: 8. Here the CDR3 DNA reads TGTGCCAGCTCACCGTTGCCTAGCGGGATCGACAATGAGCAGTTCTTC. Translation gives CASSPLPSGIDNEQFF.

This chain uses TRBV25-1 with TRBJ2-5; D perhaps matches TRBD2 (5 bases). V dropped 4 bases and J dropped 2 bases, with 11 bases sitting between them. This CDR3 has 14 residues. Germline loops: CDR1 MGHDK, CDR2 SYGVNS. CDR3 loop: CASSVMGVQETQYF. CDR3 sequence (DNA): TGTGCCAGCAGTGTGATGGGAGTTCAAGAGACCCAGTACTTC. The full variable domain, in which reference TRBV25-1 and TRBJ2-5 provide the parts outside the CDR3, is EADIYQTPRYLVIGTGKKITLECSQTMGHDKMYWYQQDPGMELHLIHYSYGVNSTEKGDLSSESTVSRIRTEHFPLTLESARPSHTSQYLCASSVMGVQETQYFGPGTRLLVL.

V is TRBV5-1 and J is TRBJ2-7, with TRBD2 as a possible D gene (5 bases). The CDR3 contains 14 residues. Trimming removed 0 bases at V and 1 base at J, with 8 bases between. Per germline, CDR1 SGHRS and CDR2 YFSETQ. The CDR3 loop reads CASSLVGSSYEQYF. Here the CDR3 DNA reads TGCGCCAGCAGCTTGGTTGGGAGTTCCTACGAGCAGTACTTC. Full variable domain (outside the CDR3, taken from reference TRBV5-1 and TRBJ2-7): KAGVTQTPRYLIKTRGQQVTLSCSPISGHRSVSWYQQTPGQGLQFLFEYFSETQRNKGNFPGRFSGRQFSNSRSEMNVSTLELGDSALYLCASSLVGSSYEQYFGPGTRLTVT.